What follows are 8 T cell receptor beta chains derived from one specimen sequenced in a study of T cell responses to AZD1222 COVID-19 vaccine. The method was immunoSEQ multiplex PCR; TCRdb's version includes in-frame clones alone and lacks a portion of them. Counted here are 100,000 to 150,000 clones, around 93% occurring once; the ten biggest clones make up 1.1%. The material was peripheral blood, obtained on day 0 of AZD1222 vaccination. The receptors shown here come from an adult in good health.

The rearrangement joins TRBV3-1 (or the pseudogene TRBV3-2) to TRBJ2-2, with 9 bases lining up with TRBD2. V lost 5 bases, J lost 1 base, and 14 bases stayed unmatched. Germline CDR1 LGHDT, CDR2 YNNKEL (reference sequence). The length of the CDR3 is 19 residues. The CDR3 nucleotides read TGTGCCAGCAGCTCAAGTTTTCTAGGACTAGCGCAGAACACCGGGGAGCTGTTTTTT. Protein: CASSSSFLGLAQNTGELFF.

This chain's CDR3 is CASSFVGRGREGTGELFF. CDR3 nucleotides: TGTGCCAGCAGTTTCGTCGGCCGGGGCAGAGAGGGGACCGGGGAGCTGTTTTTT. V gene TRBV28 combines with J gene TRBJ2-2; tentatively, D is TRBD1 or TRBD2 (5 bases each). The CDR3 is 18 residues long. Germline assignment: CDR1 MDHEN and CDR2 SYDVKM. V lost 3 bases to trimming and J lost 5 bases, with 22 bases between them.

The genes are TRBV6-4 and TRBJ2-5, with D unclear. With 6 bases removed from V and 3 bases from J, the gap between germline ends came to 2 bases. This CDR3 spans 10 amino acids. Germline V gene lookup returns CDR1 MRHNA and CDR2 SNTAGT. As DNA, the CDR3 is TGTGCCAGCAGAAAAGAGACCCAGTACTTC. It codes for CASRKETQYF.

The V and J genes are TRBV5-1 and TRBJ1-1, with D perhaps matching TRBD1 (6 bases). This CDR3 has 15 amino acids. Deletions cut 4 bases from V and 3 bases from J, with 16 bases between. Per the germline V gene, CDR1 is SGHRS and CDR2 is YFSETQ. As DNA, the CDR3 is TGCGCCAGCAGCGTAGGGAGGGGGTCGTACACTGAAGCTTTCTTT. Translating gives CASSVGRGSYTEAFF.

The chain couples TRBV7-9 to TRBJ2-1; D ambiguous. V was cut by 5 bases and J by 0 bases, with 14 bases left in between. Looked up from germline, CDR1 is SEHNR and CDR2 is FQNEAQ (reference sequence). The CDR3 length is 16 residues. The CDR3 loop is CASSPSLGNSYNEQFF. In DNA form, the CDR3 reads TGTGCCAGCAGCCCCTCTCTGGGGAACTCCTACAATGAGCAGTTCTTC.

CDR3 in amino acids: CASSQDQRAGSYNEQFF. The DNA of the CDR3 is TGTGCCAGCAGCCAAGACCAGCGGGCAGGCTCCTACAATGAGCAGTTCTTC. V gene TRBV14 combines with J gene TRBJ2-1; weak D call: TRBD2 (6 bases). In germline, CDR1 is SGHDN, CDR2 FVKESK. Trimming pared 0 bases from V and 0 bases from J, leaving 12 bases between. This CDR3 contains 17 residues.

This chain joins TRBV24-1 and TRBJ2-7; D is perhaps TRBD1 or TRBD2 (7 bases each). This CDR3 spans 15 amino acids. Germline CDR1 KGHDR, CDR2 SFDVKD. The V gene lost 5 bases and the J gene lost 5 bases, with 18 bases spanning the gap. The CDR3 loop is CATSGRERGRNEQYF. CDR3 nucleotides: TGTGCCACCAGTGGGCGGGAGAGGGGGCGCAACGAGCAGTACTTC.

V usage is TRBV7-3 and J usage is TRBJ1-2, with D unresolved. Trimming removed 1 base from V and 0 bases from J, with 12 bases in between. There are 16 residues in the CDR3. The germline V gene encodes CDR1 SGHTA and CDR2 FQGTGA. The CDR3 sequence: CASSLMWSQTNYGYTF. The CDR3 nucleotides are TGTGCCAGCAGCTTAATGTGGTCCCAGACTAACTATGGCTACACCTTC. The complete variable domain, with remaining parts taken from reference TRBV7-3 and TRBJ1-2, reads GAGVSQTPSNKVTEKGKYVELRCDPISGHTALYWYRQSLGQGPEFLIYFQGTGAADDSGLPNDRFFAVRPEGSVSTLKIQRTERGDSAVYLCASSLMWSQTNYGYTFGSGTRLTVV.